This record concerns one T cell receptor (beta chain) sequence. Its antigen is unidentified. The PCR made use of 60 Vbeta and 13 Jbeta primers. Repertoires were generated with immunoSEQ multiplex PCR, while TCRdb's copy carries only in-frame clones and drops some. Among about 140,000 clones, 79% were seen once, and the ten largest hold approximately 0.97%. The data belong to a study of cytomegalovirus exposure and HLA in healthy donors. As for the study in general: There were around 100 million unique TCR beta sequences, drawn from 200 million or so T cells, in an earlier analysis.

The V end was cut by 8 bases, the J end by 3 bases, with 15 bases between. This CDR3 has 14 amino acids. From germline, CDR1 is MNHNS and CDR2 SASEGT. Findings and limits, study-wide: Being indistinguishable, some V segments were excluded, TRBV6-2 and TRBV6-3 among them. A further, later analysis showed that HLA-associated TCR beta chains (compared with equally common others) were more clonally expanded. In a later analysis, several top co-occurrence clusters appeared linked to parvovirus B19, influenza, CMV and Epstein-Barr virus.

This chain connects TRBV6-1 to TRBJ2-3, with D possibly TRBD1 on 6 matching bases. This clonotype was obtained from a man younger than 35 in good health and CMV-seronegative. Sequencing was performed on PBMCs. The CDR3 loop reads CASRPETGTDTQYF. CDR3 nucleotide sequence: TGTGCCAGCCGACCCGAAACAGGGACAGATACGCAGTATTTT.